The next 17 T cell receptor beta chains were all read from a single sample in a study of blood T cell repertoires in COVID-19. Profiling relied on immunoSEQ multiplex PCR, and the TCRdb table lists in-frame clones only, not all of them. The sample gives about 250,000 clones, approximately 79% of which show up once; 4.9% is in the top ten. The sample taken for sequencing was peripheral blood. These receptors came from a woman older than 75 with active or convalescent COVID-19.

The V call is TRBV18, the J call TRBJ2-5; D might be TRBD1 (6 bases). V was trimmed by 6 bases and J by 1 base, leaving 15 bases between them. Germline lookup yields CDR1 KGHSH and CDR2 LQKENI. The CDR3 sequence is 15 residues long. Here the CDR3 reads CASSESQGTQETQYF. CDR3 nucleotide sequence: TGTGCCAGCTCTGAAAGCCAGGGGACCCAAGAGACCCAGTACTTC.

The chain carries TRBV28 and TRBJ2-3; 7 bases fit TRBD2. Trimming took 1 base from V and 8 from J; bases not matched to a gene: 6. The length of the CDR3 is 14 residues. From germline, CDR1 is MDHEN and CDR2 SYDVKM. CDR3 bases: TGTGCCAGCAGTTTATTAGCGGGTACGGCTACGCAGTATTTT. It specifies CASSLLAGTATQYF.

The chain employs TRBV5-1 and TRBJ2-7, with D hard to call. The CDR3 loop spans 14 amino acids. The germline V and J ends were trimmed by 1 base and 0 bases, with 8 bases remaining between them. The germline CDR1 and CDR2 sequences are SGHRS and YFSETQ. CDR3 region: CASSLTTYSYEQYF. The CDR3, as DNA: TGCGCCAGCAGCTTGACTACCTACTCCTACGAGCAGTACTTC.

The chain is built from TRBV7-8 and TRBJ2-6, with 13 bases aligning to TRBD2. V lost 7 bases, J lost 0 bases, and 6 bases stayed unmatched. Germline V CDR1 and CDR2: SGHVS, FQNEAQ. There are 18 residues in the CDR3. The CDR3 DNA is TGTGCCAGCAAAAGGACTAGCGGGAGTTACTCTGGGGCCAACGTCCTGACTTTC. It is translated as CASKRTSGSYSGANVLTF.

The J gene is TRBJ1-5, the V gene TRBV5-8; D may be TRBD1 (5 bases). The CDR3 runs to 16 residues. V was trimmed by 4 bases and J by 1 base, leaving 15 bases between them. Germline V gene lookup returns CDR1 SGHTS and CDR2 YDEGEE. The DNA for the CDR3 is TGTGCCAGCAGCCCGGGGGATCTCAGAAGCAATCAGCCCCAGCATTTT. It specifies CASSPGDLRSNQPQHF.

A few counts support this clone. The rearrangement uses TRBV15 and TRBJ2-3, with D possibly TRBD1 on 6 matching bases. Germline CDR1 LNHNV, CDR2 YYDKDF (reference sequence). The germline V and J ends were trimmed by 0 bases and 0 bases, with 16 bases remaining between them. The CDR3 length is 18 residues. Here the CDR3 DNA reads TGTGCCACCAGCAGAGATGCCGCCAGGGGTGCTAGCACAGATACGCAGTATTTT. As protein: CATSRDAARGASTDTQYF.

The chain combines TRBV5-1 with TRBJ1-1; TRBD1 agrees at 8 bases. This CDR3 contains 17 residues. V lost 3 bases to trimming and J lost 5 bases; unmatched junction nucleotides: 15. Germline V CDR1 and CDR2: SGHRS, YFSETQ. The CDR3 here is CASSSGQGGSAKTEAFF. Here the CDR3 DNA reads TGCGCCAGCAGCTCAGGACAGGGTGGAAGTGCGAAGACTGAAGCTTTCTTT.

The rearrangement uses TRBV6-1 and TRBJ2-2; 16 positions agree with TRBD2. The CDR3 length is 17 residues. The V gene's germline CDR1 is MNHNS and CDR2 SASEGT. V gave up 3 bases and J gave up 7 bases; unmatched junction bases: 5. The CDR3 region has the DNA TGTGCCAGCAGTGAGGGACTAGCGGGAGGGCCCGGCGGGGAGCTGTTTTTT. Translating it yields CASSEGLAGGPGGELFF.

The chain has TRBV7-9 and TRBJ1-1; the D is unclear. CDR3 length: 16 residues. V lost 0 bases, J lost 5 bases, and 16 bases lay in between. Germline loops: CDR1 SEHNR, CDR2 FQNEAQ (reference sequence). As DNA, the CDR3 is TGTGCCAGCAGCTTAGCTGGAACCGGGGTTCGGACTGAAGCTTTCTTT. Encoded protein: CASSLAGTGVRTEAFF.

V and J are TRBV3-1 (or the pseudogene TRBV3-2) and TRBJ1-1; D uncertain. V gave up 4 bases and J gave up 2 bases, with 11 bases separating them. This CDR3 region has 14 residues. Germline V gives CDR1 LGHDT, CDR2 YNNKEL (reference sequence). The CDR3 bases are TGTGCCAGCAGCCCGACAAACCAAAACACTGAAGCTTTCTTT. This encodes CASSPTNQNTEAFF.

The gene calls are TRBV24-1 and TRBJ1-5; the match to TRBD1 covers 8 bases. CDR3 length: 15 amino acids. Germline trimming cut 3 bases from V and 9 bases from J; bases unmatched to any gene: 9. Germline CDR1 is KGHDR and CDR2 is SFDVKD. In DNA, the CDR3 is TGTGCCACCAGTGATACAGGGGGTAAGCCACTGCCCCAGCATTTT. Translating gives CATSDTGGKPLPQHF.

This clone has only one observation. The chain combines TRBV6-5 with TRBJ2-1, with 9 bases aligning to TRBD2. This CDR3 spans 14 amino acids. V was clipped by 10 bases and J by 2 bases; unmatched bases: 6. The germline V gene has CDR1 MNHEY and CDR2 SVGAGI. Written as DNA, the CDR3 is TGTGCCACCAAATTAGCGGGGGCCTACAATGAGCAGTTCTTC. It translates to CATKLAGAYNEQFF.

This rearrangement joins TRBV5-4 to TRBJ2-2; TRBD2 aligns across 9 bases. V trimming: 2 bases; J trimming: 6 bases; junction bases outside the gene matches: 8. The CDR3 runs to 16 residues. Germline V gene lookup returns CDR1 SGHNT and CDR2 YYREEE (reference sequence). The CDR3 reads CASSFGGGRAPGELFF. The CDR3 nucleotides are TGTGCCAGCAGCTTCGGAGGCGGGAGGGCCCCCGGGGAGCTGTTTTTT.

The genes are TRBV10-3 and TRBJ1-2; TRBD1 agrees at 8 bases. Germline V CDR1 and CDR2: ENHRY, SYGVKD. The CDR3 is 13 residues long. Trimming took 7 bases from V and 10 from J; bases not matched to a gene: 11. In nucleotides, the CDR3 is TGTGCCATCACTCAGACAGGGGAATCAGCCTACACCTTC. It encodes CAITQTGESAYTF.

The chain employs TRBV5-4 and TRBJ1-4, with a weak D call TRBD1 (6 bases). This CDR3 region has 15 residues. The V gene's germline CDR1 is SGHNT and CDR2 YYREEE (reference sequence). Trimming removed 4 bases from V and 8 bases from J, with 18 bases in between. The CDR3: CASSETGRSREKLFF. CDR3 DNA sequence: TGTGCCAGCAGCGAAACAGGGCGCTCGCGGGAAAAACTGTTTTTT. Filled out from reference TRBV5-4 and TRBJ1-4, the complete variable domain reads ETGVTQSPTHLIKTRGQQVTLRCSSQSGHNTVSWYQQALGQGPQFIFQYYREEENGRGNFPPRFSGLQFPNYSSELNVNALELDDSALYLCASSETGRSREKLFFGSGTQLSVL.

The chain links TRBV28 to TRBJ2-5; 12 bases fit TRBD2. CDR1 MDHEN and CDR2 SYDVKM come from the germline V gene. V shed 4 bases and J 2 bases; nucleotides not matched to a gene: 14. The CDR3 is made up of 19 amino acids. The CDR3 is CASSSSSGGAKLGQETQYF. DNA of the CDR3: TGTGCCAGCAGTTCATCTAGCGGGGGGGCCAAATTGGGTCAAGAGACCCAGTACTTC.

The gene calls are TRBV7-2 and TRBJ2-7; possibly TRBD1 for D (6 bases). The V and J ends lost 3 bases and 0 bases respectively, with 9 bases between them. Germline CDR1 SGHTA, CDR2 FQGNSA. This CDR3 region has 14 residues. The CDR3 DNA is TGTGCCAGCAGCTTTGACAGGAACTCCTACGAGCAGTACTTC. It specifies CASSFDRNSYEQYF.